A single sample gave rise to the 2 T cell receptor beta chains below, sequenced in a study of spatial heterogeneity in lung cancer. Specified time point: blood at routine non-recurrence follow-up after resection. TCRdb re-analysed the 5' RACE reads in MiXCR, keeping a single row per CDR3 protein. This table holds 40,000 or so distinct CDR3 sequences, about 11% found once. Here the sequenced sample was PBMCs, taken at follow-up. The receptors stem from a female donor with early-stage non-small cell lung cancer.

This clonotype turned up a few times. A read error may produce the germline difference seen at one junction end. The genes are TRBV6-1 and TRBJ2-7; 9 bases align to TRBD1. CDR1 MNHNS and CDR2 SASEGT come from the germline V gene. This CDR3 contains 11 residues. As DNA, the CDR3 is TGTGCCAGCAGATCCTCCGGGACAGGGTCCTTC. It specifies CASRSSGTGSF.

This clonotype has ten or more counts. J is TRBJ1-1 and V is TRBV7-9, with no clear D. Trimming shortened V by 4 bases and J by 7 bases, and 13 bases separated the two germline ends. The CDR3 covers 13 residues. CDR1 and CDR2 from the germline V gene are SEHNR and FQNEAQ (reference sequence). The CDR3 sequence is CASSSWRQIEAFF. The CDR3 DNA reads as TGTGCCAGCAGCTCATGGCGGCAGATTGAAGCTTTCTTT.